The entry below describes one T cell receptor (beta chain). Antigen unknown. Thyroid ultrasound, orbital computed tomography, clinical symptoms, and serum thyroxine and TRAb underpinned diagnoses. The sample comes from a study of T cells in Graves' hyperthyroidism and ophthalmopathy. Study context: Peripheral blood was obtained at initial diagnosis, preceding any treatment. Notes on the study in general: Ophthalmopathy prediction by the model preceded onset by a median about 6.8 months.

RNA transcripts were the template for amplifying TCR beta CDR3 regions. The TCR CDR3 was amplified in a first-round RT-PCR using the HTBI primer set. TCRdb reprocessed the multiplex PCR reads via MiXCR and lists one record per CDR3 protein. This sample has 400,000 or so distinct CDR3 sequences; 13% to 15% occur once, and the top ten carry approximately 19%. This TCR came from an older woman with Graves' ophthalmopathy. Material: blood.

This CDR3 is CAMKPGPSSNEQYF. CDR3 nucleotide sequence: TGTGCCATGAAACCGGGACCGAGTTCGAACGAGCAGTACTTC. The rearrangement uses TRBV10-3 and TRBJ2-7, with D perhaps assigned TRBD1 or TRBD2 (5 bases each). Germline V gives CDR1 ENHRY, CDR2 SYGVKD. The V end lost 9 bases, the J end lost 5 bases, and 20 bases lay between the germline ends. The CDR3 runs 14 residues.